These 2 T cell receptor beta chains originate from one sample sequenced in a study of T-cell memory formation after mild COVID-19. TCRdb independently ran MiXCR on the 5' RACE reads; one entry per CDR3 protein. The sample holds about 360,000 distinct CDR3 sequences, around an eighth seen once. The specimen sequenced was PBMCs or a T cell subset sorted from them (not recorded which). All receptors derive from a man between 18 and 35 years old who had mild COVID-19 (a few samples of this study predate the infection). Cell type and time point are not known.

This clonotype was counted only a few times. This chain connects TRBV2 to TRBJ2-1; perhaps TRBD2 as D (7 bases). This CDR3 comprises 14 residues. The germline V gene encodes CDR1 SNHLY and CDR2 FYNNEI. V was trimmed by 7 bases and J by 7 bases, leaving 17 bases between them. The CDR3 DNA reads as TGTGCCAGCACCCGACGGGGGGCTGGTAATGAGCAGTTCTTC. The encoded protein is CASTRRGAGNEQFF.

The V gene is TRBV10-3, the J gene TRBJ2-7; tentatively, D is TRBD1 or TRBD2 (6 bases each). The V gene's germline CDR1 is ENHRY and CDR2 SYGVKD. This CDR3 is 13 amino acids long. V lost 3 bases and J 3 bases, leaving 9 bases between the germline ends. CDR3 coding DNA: TGTGCCATCAGTGAAGGGGGGCACTACGAGCAGTACTTC. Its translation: CAISEGGHYEQYF.